The sample holds one count of the clone carrying this TCR beta chain. The sample originates from a study of blood T cell repertoires in COVID-19. Germline V CDR1 and CDR2: SGDLS, YYNGEE. The V and J ends lost 0 bases and 4 bases, in that order; junction bases with no gene match: 3. The CDR3 is 15 residues long. Profiling relied on immunoSEQ multiplex PCR, and the TCRdb table lists in-frame clones only, not all of them. The sample holds some 200,000 clones; under 85% are singletons and the top ten take roughly 7%. This sequence was found in an elderly woman with COVID-19, enrolled during active disease. Sequenced: peripheral blood. The J gene is TRBJ2-1, the V gene TRBV9; 8 positions agree with TRBD1. CDR3 amino acids: CASSVVGQVYNEQFF. As DNA, the CDR3 is TGTGCCAGCAGCGTAGTGGGACAGGTATACAATGAGCAGTTCTTC.